This T cell receptor beta chain was recorded in a study of T cell changes during pregnancy in multiple sclerosis. The table came from immunoSEQ multiplex PCR; TCRdb's copy has only in-frame clones and leaves some out. The top ten hold under 15% of the sample, which has about 14,000 clones, 90% seen once. There are 15 residues in the CDR3. The ends were cut back, 0 bases at V and 2 bases at J, with 12 bases in the middle. Germline V gene sequence: CDR1 SGDLS, CDR2 YYNGEE. The starting material was CD8+ T cells from peripheral blood mononuclear cells, obtained after pregnancy. V gene TRBV9 combines with J gene TRBJ2-7, with D possibly being TRBD1 (6 bases). The sequence came from a female donor in good health, enrolled as a control in a pregnancy study. This chain's CDR3 is CASSVDRAGTYEQYF. The CDR3 DNA follows: TGTGCCAGCAGCGTAGACAGGGCGGGCACCTACGAGCAGTACTTC.